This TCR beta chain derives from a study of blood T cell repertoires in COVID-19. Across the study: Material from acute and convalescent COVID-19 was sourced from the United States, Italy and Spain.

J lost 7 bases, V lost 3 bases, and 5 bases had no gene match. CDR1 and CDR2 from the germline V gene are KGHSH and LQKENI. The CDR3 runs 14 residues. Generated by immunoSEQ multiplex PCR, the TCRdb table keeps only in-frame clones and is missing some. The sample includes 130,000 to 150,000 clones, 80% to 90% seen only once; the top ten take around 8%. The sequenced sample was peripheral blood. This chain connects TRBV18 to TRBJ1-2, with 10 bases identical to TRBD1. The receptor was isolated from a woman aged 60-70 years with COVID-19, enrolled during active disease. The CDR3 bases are TGTGCCAGCTCACCCCGACAGGGGGCCTCTGGCTACACCTTC. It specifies CASSPRQGASGYTF. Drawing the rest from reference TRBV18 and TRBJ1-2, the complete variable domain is NAGVMQNPRHLVRRRGQEARLRCSPMKGHSHVYWYRQLPEEGLKFMVYLQKENIIDESGMPKERFSAEFPKEGPSILRIQQVVRGDSAAYFCASSPRQGASGYTFGSGTRLTVV.